A selection of T cell receptor beta chains follows, all from one sample in a study of beta chain features in type 1 diabetes. This table comes from immunoSEQ multiplex PCR, and its TCRdb copy is limited to in-frame clones, with some not included. The sample lists roughly 180,000 clones; 10% to 15% were seen once. The sequenced sample was central memory CD4+ T cells from blood. Receptors were obtained from a woman under 30 in good health. Each CDR3 is given with its conserved first and last residue. D genes are given only for firm matches. Some rows mark clone size as missing; the rest say once, few, many or name a class of expanded clone.

j_gene,v_gene,abundance,d_gene,len,CDR3nt,CDR3aa
TRBJ1-1,TRBV29-1,NA,NA,13,TGCAGCGTTGTTTCCGGTATGAACACTGAAGCTTTCTTT,CSVVSGMNTEAFF
TRBJ1-1,TRBV9,few,TRBD1,15,TGTGCCAGCAGCGTAGGAGGGGGCCTGAACACTGAAGCTTTCTTT,CASSVGGGLNTEAFF
TRBJ2-3,TRBV28,NA,TRBD2,15,TGTGCCAGCAGCCGCGGGGGGGGGAAGATCCGTACGCAGTATTTT,CASSRGGGKIRTQYF
TRBJ2-7,TRBV7-7,NA,TRBD1,14,TGTGCCAGCAGCTTGGGGACAGATTTCTACGAGCAGTACTTC,CASSLGTDFYEQYF
TRBJ2-7,TRBV29-1,NA,TRBD1,15,TGCAGCGTTGCATTAACAGGGGATCCATCCTACGAGCAGTACTTC,CSVALTGDPSYEQYF
TRBJ1-1,TRBV18,NA,TRBD1,18,TGTGCCAGCTCAGGCCAAAGGTCCAGGGGGTTTGGAAACGCTGAAGCTTTCTTT,CASSGQRSRGFGNAEAFF
TRBJ1-3,TRBV18,NA,TRBD1,16,TGTGCCAGCTCTCAACACCCGGGACAGGGGGCAAACACCATATATTTT,CASSQHPGQGANTIYF
TRBJ2-2,TRBV2,NA,TRBD1,12,TGTGCCAGCAGTGCAGACAGGGGGCAGCTGTTTTTT,CASSADRGQLFF
TRBJ2-3,TRBV21-1,few,NA,16,TGTGCCAGCAGCAAAATCGGAGATAGAGGCACAGATACGCAGTATTTT,CASSKIGDRGTDTQYF
TRBJ2-7,TRBV6-1,few,NA,13,TGTGCCAGCACCCTATCTAGCTCCTACGAGCAGTACTTC,CASTLSSSYEQYF
TRBJ1-1,TRBV28,few,TRBD1,13,TGTGCCAGCAGTTTGTCAGGGGGCAATCGGGCTTTCTTT,CASSLSGGNRAFF
TRBJ1-5,TRBV18,NA,NA,16,TGTGCCAGCTCACCACCGTGGGTAGGGGAGGATCAGCCCCAGCATTTT,CASSPPWVGEDQPQHF
TRBJ2-7,TRBV7-2,few,TRBD2,15,TGTGCCAGCAGCTTAGCGCTCCGGGGGGTTAGCGAGCAGTACTTC,CASSLALRGVSEQYF
TRBJ1-2,TRBV28,few,NA,12,TGTGGTACCGGGTCCCTCAACTATGGCTACACCTTC,CGTGSLNYGYTF
TRBJ2-1,TRBV28,few,TRBD2,15,TGTGCCAGCAGTTTAGCGGGAGACGGGATGAATGAGCAGTTCTTC,CASSLAGDGMNEQFF
TRBJ2-3,TRBV30,NA,TRBD1,15,TGTGCCTGGAGCACAGGGGGCGTTGGCACAGATACGCAGTATTTT,CAWSTGGVGTDTQYF
TRBJ1-5,TRBV7-2,few,TRBD1,14,TGTGCCAGCAGCTTAGACAGGGGGAATCAGCCCCAGCATTTT,CASSLDRGNQPQHF
TRBJ1-5,TRBV9,NA,TRBD1,17,TGTGCCAGCAGCAGATCATCTGGGACAGGGGACAATCAGCCCCAGCATTTT,CASSRSSGTGDNQPQHF
TRBJ2-5,TRBV11-3,NA,NA,13,TGTGCCAGCAGACCCCAGGGTGAAGAGACCCAGTACTTC,CASRPQGEETQYF
TRBJ2-2,TRBV7-9,few,TRBD1,13,TGTGCCAGCAAGGGACAGTACACCGGGGAGCTGTTTTTT,CASKGQYTGELFF
TRBJ2-1,TRBV25-1,few,TRBD2,15,TGTGCCAGCACCAACCCGGGACTAGCGGGAAATGAGCAGTTCTTC,CASTNPGLAGNEQFF
TRBJ2-5,TRBV7-3,few,NA,13,TGTGCCAGCAGCCTTCAGGCGGGGGAGACCCAGTACTTC,CASSLQAGETQYF
TRBJ2-7,TRBV9,NA,NA,13,TGTGCCAGCAGCGTATCTCCGGGCTACGAGCAGTACTTC,CASSVSPGYEQYF
TRBJ2-5,TRBV7-9,few,NA,14,TGTGCCAGCAGCTTGACTCTATCCCAAGAGACCCAGTACTTC,CASSLTLSQETQYF
TRBJ2-7,TRBV5-1,few,TRBD1,15,TGCGCCAGCAGCTTGTCAGGACAGGGATTATACGAGCAGTACTTC,CASSLSGQGLYEQYF
TRBJ2-1,TRBV2,NA,TRBD1,13,TGTGCCAGCAGTGGGGACAGGACAACTGAGCAGTTCTTC,CASSGDRTTEQFF